This T cell receptor (beta chain) originates from a study of response to subunit inactivated influenza vaccine. TCRdb passed the RT-PCR reads through MiXCR, listing each CDR3 protein once. The repertoire has roughly 710,000 distinct CDR3 sequences, 11% to 15% of them found once; the top ten carry around 7.6%. This clonotype came up a few times. The antigen is unknown. Findings and limits, study-wide: Authors suggested each seasonal flu vaccination may recruit only limited numbers of new T cells.

The clonotype comes from a man aged 45 to 65 who received an inactivated influenza vaccine. The sample consisted of PBMCs from blood, taken around two weeks before vaccination.

The CDR3 DNA reads TGTGCCAGCACCAGGGGCAATGAGCAGTTCTTC. Its translation: CASTRGNEQFF. The chain recombines TRBV7-9 with TRBJ2-1, with D possibly TRBD1 on 6 matching bases. Germline V gene data show CDR1 as SEHNR and CDR2 as FQNEAQ (reference sequence). V shed 7 bases and J shed 6 bases, with 7 bases lying between them. The CDR3 totals 11 residues.